Shown below are 20 T cell receptor beta chains from a single sample sequenced in a study of blood T cell repertoires in COVID-19. Generated by immunoSEQ multiplex PCR, the TCRdb table keeps only in-frame clones and is missing some. Of more than 70,000 clones in the sample, around 86% were seen once. Sequenced sample: peripheral blood. The receptors originated from a man aged 60-69 years with acute or convalescent COVID-19.

This rearrangement joins TRBV6-4 to TRBJ2-2; TRBD2 aligns across 7 bases. Germline CDR1 MRHNA, CDR2 SNTAGT. The CDR3 totals 16 residues. Trimming took 2 bases from V and 6 from J; bases not matched to a gene: 9. The CDR3 DNA sequence: TGTGCCAGCAGTGACCGTCCAGCGGGGTATTCCGGGGAGCTGTTTTTT. Residues: CASSDRPAGYSGELFF.

The V call is TRBV12-3 or TRBV12-4, the J call TRBJ2-1; TRBD2 aligns across 7 bases. The J segment lost 5 bases and the V segment lost 9 bases, leaving 7 bases of the junction unmatched. The CDR3 runs 13 residues. This CDR3 is CASGTTKDNEQFF. The DNA of the CDR3 is TGTGCCAGTGGGACTACAAAAGACAATGAGCAGTTCTTC.

The chain links TRBV6-1 to TRBJ2-7; 12 nucleotides match TRBD2. V gave up 2 bases and J gave up 3 bases; unmatched junction bases: 2. The CDR3 is 15 residues long. Germline-derived CDR1 and CDR2 are MNHNS and SASEGT. As DNA, the CDR3 is TGTGCCAGCAGTGAACAGGGACTAGCGGGCTACGAGCAGTACTTC. It encodes CASSEQGLAGYEQYF.

The chain couples TRBV7-9 to TRBJ1-2; D perhaps matches TRBD1 (6 bases). CDR1 and CDR2 from the germline V gene are SEHNR and FQNEAQ (reference sequence). CDR3 length equals 15 residues. Trimming took off 1 base at V and 5 bases at J, with 14 bases between the two ends. The DNA of the CDR3 is TGTGCCAGCAGCTTAGGGGGTGGCAGGGGATATGGCTACACCTTC. Encoded protein: CASSLGGGRGYGYTF.

The chain carries TRBV25-1 and TRBJ2-3, with a tentative D call TRBD2 (6 bases). This CDR3 is 15 amino acids long. Germline V CDR1 and CDR2: MGHDK, SYGVNS. Trimming cost V 1 base and J 2 bases, with 10 bases left between them. In DNA form, the CDR3 reads TGTGCCAGCAGTGAATGGGGGGACCCCACAGATACGCAGTATTTT. Its protein product is CASSEWGDPTDTQYF.

This clone was detected only once. The chain combines TRBV6-4 with TRBJ2-1, with TRBD2 identical over 12 bases. The CDR3 extends over 15 amino acids. CDR1 and CDR2 from the germline V gene are MRHNA and SNTAGT. The V gene end was trimmed by 2 bases and the J gene end by 8 bases; junction bases not matched to a gene: 4. The chain's CDR3 is CASSDPSGGAHEQFF. The CDR3 DNA reads TGTGCCAGCAGTGACCCTAGCGGGGGGGCCCATGAGCAGTTCTTC.

V is TRBV19 and J is TRBJ1-5; D not resolved. The V end lost 8 bases, the J end lost 6 bases, and 5 bases lay between the germline ends. CDR3 length: 10 amino acids. The germline CDR1 and CDR2 sequences are LNHDA and SQIVND (reference sequence). In DNA form, the CDR3 reads TGTGCCAGTGGGCCTCAGCCCCAGCATTTT. Translated, it gives CASGPQPQHF. The whole variable domain, filled in from reference TRBV19 and TRBJ1-5, reads DGGITQSPKYLFRKEGQNVTLSCEQNLNHDAMYWYRQDPGQGLRLIYYSQIVNDFQKGDIAEGYSVSREKKESFPLTVTSAQKNPTAFYLCASGPQPQHFGDGTRLSIL.

The genes are TRBV19 and TRBJ2-7, with 14 positions matching TRBD2. CDR3 length: 18 residues. Germline-derived CDR1 and CDR2 are LNHDA and SQIVND (reference sequence). With 0 bases clipped from V and 2 bases from J, the junction kept 6 bases outside the gene matches. The CDR3 is CASSIDGTSGRTTYEQYF. The CDR3 DNA sequence: TGTGCCAGTAGTATAGATGGGACTAGCGGGAGAACAACCTACGAGCAGTACTTC. Together with reference TRBV19 and TRBJ2-7, the CDR3 gives the full variable domain: DGGITQSPKYLFRKEGQNVTLSCEQNLNHDAMYWYRQDPGQGLRLIYYSQIVNDFQKGDIAEGYSVSREKKESFPLTVTSAQKNPTAFYLCASSIDGTSGRTTYEQYFGPGTRLTVT.

The chain recombines TRBV5-1 with TRBJ2-3; D not resolved. The CDR3 loop spans 11 amino acids. Germline assignment: CDR1 SGHRS and CDR2 YFSETQ. The ends were cut back, 4 bases at V and 5 bases at J, with 5 bases in the middle. The CDR3 coding sequence is TGCGCCAGCAGCCTAGGAGATACGCAGTATTTT. Encoded protein: CASSLGDTQYF. Drawing the rest from reference TRBV5-1 and TRBJ2-3, the complete variable domain is KAGVTQTPRYLIKTRGQQVTLSCSPISGHRSVSWYQQTPGQGLQFLFEYFSETQRNKGNFPGRFSGRQFSNSRSEMNVSTLELGDSALYLCASSLGDTQYFGPGTRLTVL.

The chain uses TRBV18 and TRBJ1-1; D gene uncertain. The CDR3 runs to 15 residues. Trimming pared 3 bases from V and 1 base from J, leaving 12 bases between. CDR1 is KGHSH, CDR2 LQKENI, per germline. The CDR3 DNA sequence: TGTGCCAGCTCACCCCCTACAAGAGGGAACACTGAAGCTTTCTTT. Encoded protein: CASSPPTRGNTEAFF. The whole variable domain, remainder taken from reference TRBV18 and TRBJ1-1, is NAGVMQNPRHLVRRRGQEARLRCSPMKGHSHVYWYRQLPEEGLKFMVYLQKENIIDESGMPKERFSAEFPKEGPSILRIQQVVRGDSAAYFCASSPPTRGNTEAFFGQGTRLTVV.

The V and J genes are TRBV18 and TRBJ2-3; 8 nucleotides line up with TRBD2. CDR1 is KGHSH and CDR2 is LQKENI in the germline V gene. This CDR3 is built from 15 residues. Losses at the gene ends were 6 bases for V and 5 bases for J; bases not matched to a gene: 10. CDR3 loop: CASSLSGTKLDTQYF. The CDR3 DNA is TGTGCCAGCTCCCTTAGCGGGACTAAGTTAGATACGCAGTATTTT.

The chain links TRBV7-2 to TRBJ2-3, with TRBD1 matching 7 bases. There are 14 residues in the CDR3. With V trimmed by 5 bases and J by 0 bases, 2 bases remained unmatched. Germline V gene data show CDR1 as SGHTA and CDR2 as FQGNSA. CDR3 residues: CASSLQGSTDTQYF. DNA of the CDR3: TGTGCCAGCAGCCTACAGGGGAGCACAGATACGCAGTATTTT.

This clone was observed a few times. This chain joins TRBV7-2 and TRBJ2-7; 9 nucleotides agree with TRBD2. CDR3 size: 15 residues. From germline, CDR1 is SGHTA and CDR2 FQGNSA. Unmatched junction bases numbered 7, after V lost 5 bases and J lost 2 bases. Written as DNA, the CDR3 is TGTGCCAGCAGCCCCTTAGCGGGGGTTCCCTACGAGCAGTACTTC. Translated: CASSPLAGVPYEQYF.

The J gene is TRBJ1-2, the V gene TRBV12-3 or TRBV12-4; maybe TRBD1 (5 bases). V was clipped by 2 bases and J by 3 bases, with 7 bases between them. This CDR3 has 13 residues. CDR3 sequence (DNA): TGTGCCAGCAGTTTATGGGGGGACTATGGCTACACCTTC. The encoded protein is CASSLWGDYGYTF.

This chain uses TRBV5-5 with TRBJ1-1, with 7 nucleotides matching TRBD1. Germline CDR1 SGHKS, CDR2 YYEKEE (reference sequence). This CDR3 is built from 14 residues. J lost 7 bases, V lost 2 bases, and 8 bases had no gene match. The CDR3 DNA sequence: TGTGCCAGCAGCTTCGGCTCAGGGGGAGGTGAAGCTTTCTTT. It yields the protein CASSFGSGGGEAFF.

The chain joins TRBV11-1 to TRBJ2-3, with D uncertain. Looked up from germline, CDR1 is SGHAT and CDR2 is FQDESV (reference sequence). The V end was cut by 2 bases, the J end by 6 bases, with 15 bases between. The CDR3 consists of 15 residues. The chain's CDR3 is CASSLQRTPSDTQYF. CDR3 bases: TGTGCCAGCAGCTTACAGCGAACCCCATCGGATACGCAGTATTTT.

The sample holds many counts of this clone. This chain links TRBV2 with TRBJ2-2, with D possibly TRBD2 on 5 matching bases. V lost 2 bases and J lost 0, with 13 bases in between. There are 17 residues in the CDR3. Germline V gene sequence: CDR1 SNHLY, CDR2 FYNNEI. The CDR3 DNA reads TGTGCCAGCAGTGAAACGGATTCGAGGGCGAACACCGGGGAGCTGTTTTTT. Translation: CASSETDSRANTGELFF.

This chain links TRBV3-1 (or the pseudogene TRBV3-2) with TRBJ1-5, with 9 bases matching TRBD1. From germline, CDR1 is LGHDT and CDR2 YNNKEL (reference sequence). The junction had 18 bases not matched to a gene; V was cut back by 0 bases and J by 3 bases. The CDR3 extends over 21 amino acids. The chain's CDR3 is CASSQDRRTGDIWINNQPQHF. DNA of the CDR3: TGTGCCAGCAGCCAAGATAGACGGACAGGGGATATTTGGATTAACAATCAGCCCCAGCATTTT.

The genes are TRBV5-6 and TRBJ2-7; 10 bases align to TRBD2. The V gene end was trimmed by 5 bases and the J gene end by 3 bases; junction bases not matched to a gene: 8. The germline V gene has CDR1 SGHDT and CDR2 YYEEEE. This CDR3 contains 15 residues. DNA for the CDR3: TGTGCCAGCAGTTGGCTGCTAGCGGGAGTCTACGAGCAGTACTTC. Its protein is CASSWLLAGVYEQYF.

Concerning this clone: A read error is possible here, since a much larger clone lies one base away. The chain links TRBV5-4 to TRBJ1-2, with D maybe TRBD1 (5 bases). Germline CDR1 reads SGHNT; CDR2 reads YYREEE (reference sequence). Trimming left V 0 bases short and J 4 bases short, with 7 bases between. The CDR3 has 13 amino acids. This chain's CDR3 is CASSLGRVYGYTF. The CDR3 nucleotides are TGTGCCAGCAGCTTGGGCAGGGTCTATGGCTACACCTTC.